This T cell receptor (beta chain) was sequenced during a study of cytomegalovirus exposure and HLA in healthy donors. PCR primers comprised 60 Vbeta and 13 Jbeta primers. Clones were sequenced by immunoSEQ multiplex PCR, and TCRdb holds only the in-frame ones, with some missing. The repertoire holds some 100,000 clones, about 77% seen once, with over 3.5% in the top ten. Overall study findings and caveats: The study carried out a later analysis of TCR beta sequences. It associated 15,000 to 20,000 of them with specific HLA alleles at a false discovery rate of 0.05. CMV antigen specificity was confirmed in vitro for a few CMV-associated chains. Later analysis demonstrated an association between a missense DCLRE1C variant and TCR beta V- and J-gene trimming.

CDR1 is KGHSH, CDR2 LQKENI, per germline. V lost 2 bases, J lost 0 bases, and 8 bases lay in between. The CDR3 has 15 amino acids. Note on this clone: Its antigen is not identified.

The sample comprised PBMCs. The chain joins TRBV18 to TRBJ1-5, with D possibly TRBD1 on 5 matching bases. The TCR originated in a woman in her forties or fifties in good health and CMV-seropositive. DNA for the CDR3: TGTGCCAGCTCACCAGCGCAGGGTAGCAATCAGCCCCAGCATTTT. Its translation: CASSPAQGSNQPQHF.